Listed below are T cell receptor beta chains from one sample, sequenced in a study of shared clonotypes between healthy human individuals. TCRdb's copy holds only in-frame clones and misses some; the assay was immunoSEQ multiplex PCR. The table has approximately 940,000 clones, about 80% seen once; the top ten hold about 1.5%. Sequences were obtained from memory CD4+ T cells sorted from blood. The receptors were gathered from a man younger than 30 in good health. Both conserved end residues are part of each CDR3. The D gene is left open where the match is weak. For some rows the clone size is stated as once, few or many, or as a class when expanded; others skip it.

clone size	D gene	V gene	J gene	CDR3 protein	CDR3 DNA
NA	TRBD1	TRBV9	TRBJ1-1	CASSPRQGINTEAFF	TGTGCCAGCAGCCCGCGACAGGGAATTAACACTGAAGCTTTCTTT
NA	NA	TRBV5-1	TRBJ2-1	CASSLNLASYNEQFF	TGCGCCAGCAGCTTGAACCTAGCCTCCTACAATGAGCAGTTCTTC
NA	NA	TRBV5-1	TRBJ2-3	CASSLAGTDTQYF	TGCGCCAGCAGCTTAGCGGGCACAGATACGCAGTATTTT
NA	NA	TRBV5-1	TRBJ2-7	CASSFGASYEQYF	TGCGCCAGCAGCTTCGGTGCCTCCTACGAGCAGTACTTC
NA	NA	TRBV6-1	TRBJ2-7	CASSEQYALPYEQYF	TGTGCCAGCAGTGAACAATACGCTCTGCCCTACGAGCAGTACTTC
NA	TRBD1	TRBV29-1	TRBJ2-3	CSFRGFGTDTQYF	TGCAGCTTCAGGGGGTTCGGCACAGATACGCAGTATTTT
NA	TRBD2	TRBV30	TRBJ2-3	CAWSVMRGSTDTQYF	TGTGCCTGGAGTGTCATGCGGGGGAGCACAGATACGCAGTATTTT
NA	NA	TRBV13	TRBJ1-1	CASSSQGTEAFF	TGTGCCAGCAGCTCACAAGGCACTGAAGCTTTCTTT
NA	NA	TRBV29-1	TRBJ2-3	CSVRPRGNDTQYF	TGCAGCGTTCGGCCTAGGGGGAATGATACGCAGTATTTT
NA	TRBD2	TRBV7-9	TRBJ2-1	CASSPSGRAVNEQFF	TGTGCCAGCAGCCCAAGCGGGAGGGCCGTCAATGAGCAGTTCTTC
many	NA	TRBV28	TRBJ2-5	CASNTREVETQYF	TGTGCCAGCAACACCAGGGAGGTGGAGACCCAGTACTTC
NA	NA	TRBV5-6	TRBJ1-5	CASSLGRARGAQHF	TGTGCCAGCAGCTTGGGGCGGGCCCGGGGAGCCCAGCATTTT
NA	NA	TRBV28	TRBJ1-2	CVARSGSGAYGYTF	TGTGTCGCCCGTTCTGGGTCGGGTGCCTATGGCTACACCTTC
NA	NA	TRBV9	TRBJ2-3	CASSLRDQLYTDTQYF	TGTGCCAGCAGTCTCCGGGACCAATTATACACAGATACGCAGTATTTT
few	TRBD1	TRBV18	TRBJ2-7	CASSTGGPSYEQYF	TGTGCCAGCTCGACAGGGGGGCCCTCCTACGAGCAGTACTTC
NA	TRBD2	TRBV7-9	TRBJ2-3	CASSQGTSVADTQYF	TGTGCCAGCAGCCAAGGGACTAGCGTTGCAGATACGCAGTATTTT
many	TRBD1	TRBV4-1	TRBJ2-6	CASSQVWDRGRGANVLTF	TGCGCCAGCAGCCAAGTCTGGGACAGGGGGCGAGGGGCCAACGTCCTGACTTTC
NA	NA	TRBV7-6	TRBJ2-7	CASSTEGNQEQYF	TGTGCCAGCAGCACCGAGGGCAACCAGGAGCAGTACTTC
NA	NA	TRBV2	TRBJ1-5	CASSSEIQPQHF	TGTGCCAGCAGTTCCGAGATTCAGCCCCAGCATTTT
many	NA	TRBV28	TRBJ1-6	CASSSHAGGNSPLHF	TGTGCCAGCAGTTCCCACGCTGGTGGAAATTCACCCCTCCACTTT
NA	NA	TRBV7-9	TRBJ2-3	CASSLVSRLSTDTQYF	TGTGCCAGCAGCTTAGTATCCAGGCTAAGCACAGATACGCAGTATTTT
NA	NA	TRBV7-2	TRBJ1-5	CASSLSRGMGNQPQHF	TGTGCCAGCAGCTTATCAAGGGGGATGGGCAATCAGCCCCAGCATTTT
few	NA	TRBV2	TRBJ1-1	CASSEGGLNTEAFF	TGTGCCAGCAGTGAGGGGGGTTTGAACACTGAAGCTTTCTTT
NA	TRBD1	TRBV19	TRBJ2-7	CASSIEGGRNEQYF	TGTGCCAGTAGTATAGAAGGGGGCAGGAACGAGCAGTACTTC
NA	TRBD1	TRBV6-6	TRBJ2-7	CASKSKDRDNEQYF	TGTGCCAGCAAATCTAAGGACAGGGACAACGAGCAGTACTTC
NA	NA	TRBV28	TRBJ2-3	CASSRGSTDTQYF	TGTGCCAGCAGCAGGGGAAGCACAGATACGCAGTATTTT
NA	NA	TRBV4-1	TRBJ2-1	CASSLKPGPGQFF	TGCGCCAGCAGCCTAAAACCGGGGCCTGGGCAGTTCTTC
NA	NA	TRBV29-1	TRBJ1-4	CSVCMGAANEKLFF	TGCAGCGTTTGTATGGGGGCGGCTAATGAAAAACTGTTTTTT
NA	TRBD2	TRBV7-2	TRBJ2-3	CASSRPSGTNTDTQYF	TGTGCCAGCAGCCGTCCTAGCGGGACAAACACAGATACGCAGTATTTT
NA	NA	TRBV5-4	TRBJ1-4	CASSLGGGEKLFF	TGTGCCAGCAGCTTGGGAGGAGGTGAAAAACTGTTTTTT
NA	TRBD2	TRBV7-2	TRBJ2-2	CASSRPGTNLPGELFF	TGTGCCAGCAGCCGACCCGGGACTAACCTCCCCGGGGAGCTGTTTTTT
NA	NA	TRBV5-6	TRBJ1-2	CASSLAEGLGGYTF	TGTGCCAGCAGCTTGGCTGAGGGATTGGGTGGCTACACCTTC
many	TRBD2	TRBV2	TRBJ2-3	CASSGLAGTTDTQYF	TGTGCCAGCAGTGGGCTAGCGGGCACTACAGATACGCAGTATTTT
NA	NA	TRBV9	TRBJ1-6	CASSARDLLGSPLHF	TGTGCCAGCAGCGCCCGGGACCTTTTGGGTTCACCCCTCCACTTT
NA	NA	TRBV10-3	TRBJ1-5	CAISESMGVGQPQHF	TGTGCCATCAGTGAGTCGATGGGGGTCGGTCAGCCCCAGCATTTT
many	TRBD2	TRBV7-9	TRBJ2-7	CASSSPGTSGMQYF	TGTGCCAGCAGCTCCCCGGGGACTAGCGGGATGCAGTACTTC
NA	NA	TRBV2	TRBJ2-5	CASSEAGLGLETQYF	TGTGCCAGCAGTGAAGCCGGGTTGGGACTGGAGACCCAGTACTTC
NA	TRBD2	TRBV9	TRBJ2-1	CASSVSGNSYNEQFF	TGTGCCAGCAGCGTTAGCGGGAACTCTTACAATGAGCAGTTCTTC
NA	NA	TRBV7-9	TRBJ2-3	CASSLILETDTQYF	TGTGCCAGCAGCTTAATCCTGGAAACAGATACGCAGTATTTT
NA	NA	TRBV5-1	TRBJ2-5	CASSPNGGLETQYF	TGCGCCAGCAGCCCTAACGGGGGGCTGGAGACCCAGTACTTC
NA	NA	TRBV28	TRBJ2-3	CASSPGTPFDLDTQYF	TGTGCCAGCAGTCCCGGGACACCGTTCGACCTAGATACGCAGTATTTT
many	NA	TRBV9	TRBJ1-6	CASSVVGERAPLHF	TGTGCCAGCAGCGTAGTGGGAGAGAGGGCACCCCTCCACTTT
NA	NA	TRBV5-1	TRBJ1-1	CASSLVGGGGTEAFF	TGCGCCAGCAGCTTGGTCGGGGGCGGCGGCACTGAAGCTTTCTTT
NA	TRBD2	TRBV12-5	TRBJ2-4	CASGLVVGREGNIQYF	TGTGCTAGTGGTTTGGTAGTGGGGCGGGAGGGCAACATTCAGTACTTC
once	TRBD1	TRBV6-6	TRBJ1-4	CASNDRDSSNEKLFF	TGTGCCAGCAACGATCGGGACAGCTCTAATGAAAAACTGTTTTTT
NA	NA	TRBV7-2	TRBJ2-1	CASSLGWRRRGSYNEQFF	TGTGCCAGCAGCTTAGGGTGGCGACGGAGAGGCTCCTACAATGAGCAGTTCTTC
NA	TRBD1	TRBV7-3	TRBJ1-6	CASSLMPGGNSPLHF	TGTGCCAGCAGCTTAATGCCAGGGGGCAATTCACCCCTCCACTTT
NA	NA	TRBV28	TRBJ2-7	CASSLRFSSYEQYF	TGTGCCAGCAGTTTGCGGTTTAGCTCCTACGAGCAGTACTTC
NA	NA	TRBV6-1	TRBJ2-7	CASSQLPNNLYEQYF	TGTGCCAGCAGCCAACTCCCGAACAACCTATACGAGCAGTACTTC
NA	NA	TRBV9	TRBJ1-3	CASSVASGNTIYF	TGTGCCAGCAGCGTAGCGTCAGGAAACACCATATATTTT
NA	NA	TRBV4-1	TRBJ2-7	CASSHPGLSYEQYF	TGCGCCAGCAGCCACCCGGGACTTTCCTACGAGCAGTACTTC
NA	NA	TRBV5-1	TRBJ2-7	CASSGDGIYEQYF	TGCGCCAGCAGCGGCGACGGTATCTACGAGCAGTACTTC
NA	NA	TRBV2	TRBJ1-3	CASMRGSGNTIYF	TGTGCCAGCATGAGGGGATCTGGAAACACCATATATTTT
NA	NA	TRBV7-8	TRBJ2-7	CASSSQGPYEQYF	TGTGCCAGCAGCTCACAGGGCCCCTACGAGCAGTACTTC